The 4 T cell receptor beta chains reported below all come from one sample, sequenced in a study of glioma-infiltrating T cells. The iRepertoire nested amplicon-rescue multiplex PCR amplified TCR alpha and beta CDR3s from RNA. TCRdb reanalysed the multiplex PCR reads using MiXCR and keeps one entry per CDR3 protein. The sample holds about 130,000 distinct CDR3 sequences, approximately 26% seen once. The specimen sequenced was glioma tissue, nonneoplastic brain tissue, or PBMCs (not recorded which). These receptor sequences come from a human donor with low-grade glioma or glioblastoma, undergoing nonglioma brain surgery, or in good health (not recorded which).

This clonotype was counted a single time. V is TRBV15 and J is TRBJ1-4; D ambiguous. CDR1 and CDR2 (germline): LNHNV, YYDKDF (reference sequence). V was pared by 0 bases and J by 7 bases, with 9 bases between. There are 14 residues in the CDR3. Here the CDR3 DNA reads TGTGCCACCAGCAGAGATATAGGGAGTGAAAAACTGTTTTTT. Its protein is CATSRDIGSEKLFF.

This clonotype was seen a few times. This chain connects TRBV7-3 to TRBJ1-1, with D tentatively TRBD1 (6 bases). CDR1 SGHTA and CDR2 FQGTGA come from the germline V gene. This CDR3 has 15 residues. V was cut by 0 bases and J by 5 bases, with 13 bases left in between. The CDR3 loop reads CASSLTGQGSTEAFF. The CDR3 coding sequence is TGTGCCAGCAGCTTAACGGGTCAGGGGAGTACTGAAGCTTTCTTT.

This clonotype was recorded many times. The J gene is TRBJ2-3, the V gene TRBV20-1; 7 bases match TRBD2. The CDR3 contains 14 residues. Germline V gene data show CDR1 as DFQATT and CDR2 as SNEGSKA (reference sequence). Trimming cost V 6 bases and J 6 bases; bases outside gene matches: 12. The CDR3 loop reads CSAPLGGGPDTQYF. DNA for the CDR3: TGCAGTGCGCCGCTGGGCGGGGGTCCGGATACGCAGTATTTT.

The rearrangement links TRBV24-1 to TRBJ2-5; D possibly corresponds to TRBD1 (6 bases). Germline CDR1 reads KGHDR; CDR2 reads SFDVKD. The CDR3 runs 16 residues. Trimming removed 4 bases at V and 1 base at J, with 15 bases between. The CDR3 coding sequence is TGTGCCACCAGTGACCGGGACACCCGTATCCAAGAGACCCAGTACTTC. It yields the protein CATSDRDTRIQETQYF.